These 6 T cell receptor beta chains were sequenced from one sample in a study of blood T cell repertoires in COVID-19. Produced via immunoSEQ multiplex PCR; TCRdb's table is partial and in-frame only. The profile shows hundreds of thousands of clones, roughly 87% of them singletons. Sequenced: peripheral blood. The receptor set was obtained from a man between 18 and 35 years old with COVID-19, enrolled during active disease.

This rearrangement joins TRBV6-5 to TRBJ1-6, with a weak D call TRBD1 (6 bases). The CDR3 loop spans 13 amino acids. Trimming took off 6 bases at V and 12 bases at J, with 15 bases between the two ends. The germline CDR1 and CDR2 sequences are MNHEY and SVGAGI. CDR3 sequence (DNA): TGTGCCAGCAGGGTGACAGGATTGGAACCCCTCCACTTT. Protein: CASRVTGLEPLHF.

The chain links TRBV6-1 to TRBJ2-7, with 8 positions matching TRBD1. This CDR3 region has 15 residues. With 2 bases clipped from V and 3 bases from J, the junction kept 6 bases outside the gene matches. In germline, CDR1 is MNHNS, CDR2 SASEGT. The CDR3 loop reads CASSEPGQGLYEQYF. The CDR3 DNA reads TGTGCCAGCAGTGAACCCGGACAGGGACTCTACGAGCAGTACTTC.

CDR3 protein: CASSARTGGFPGELFF. Written as DNA, the CDR3 is TGTGCCAGCAGTGCCCGGACAGGGGGCTTCCCCGGGGAGCTGTTTTTT. The V gene is TRBV6-4, the J gene TRBJ2-2; 11 bases align to TRBD1. Germline values: CDR1 MRHNA, CDR2 SNTAGT. The CDR3 totals 16 residues. The trim removed 4 bases at V and 6 bases at J, leaving 7 bases unmatched.

This clone was seen many times. The V call is TRBV27, the J call TRBJ2-7; D is possibly TRBD2 (6 bases). The germline V gene encodes CDR1 MNHEY and CDR2 SMNVEV (reference sequence). Trimming cost V 6 bases and J 0 bases, with 15 bases left between them. The CDR3 covers 15 residues. The CDR3 sequence is CASSPLAGTSYEQYF. The CDR3 DNA sequence: TGTGCCAGCAGCCCCCTTGCGGGGACCTCCTACGAGCAGTACTTC.

This chain uses TRBV2 with TRBJ1-3; weak D call: TRBD1 (5 bases). CDR1 and CDR2 from the germline V gene are SNHLY and FYNNEI. This CDR3 comprises 15 residues. V was shortened by 5 bases and J by 4 bases, with 15 bases between the two germline ends. The CDR3 protein is CASSIWGEGGNTIYF. The CDR3 DNA is TGTGCCAGCAGTATATGGGGCGAAGGAGGAAACACCATATATTTT.

The chain joins TRBV5-1 to TRBJ2-1; D not resolved. V lost 6 bases and J lost 1, with 11 bases in between. CDR3 length: 14 amino acids. Germline CDR1 reads SGHRS; CDR2 reads YFSETQ. The CDR3 DNA is TGCGCCAGCAACGGCGGTACGTCCTACAATGAGCAGTTCTTC. This encodes CASNGGTSYNEQFF.